This TCR beta chain was captured in a study of stem cell transplantation in POMP-related autoinflammatory disease. Across the study: The study hypothesized thymoproteasome defects skew the TRB repertoire via impaired CD8+ selection.

V was cut by 0 bases and J by 11 bases, with 13 bases left in between. This CDR3 is built from 13 residues. The germline V gene has CDR1 MGHRA and CDR2 YSYEKL. The assay was immunoSEQ multiplex PCR, and TCRdb's table has in-frame clones only and misses some. Of 25,000 to 30,000 clones listed, 82% are singletons. PRAID featured prominent immunodeficiency. With regard to this clone: Its cognate antigen is unknown.

Study-wide findings and caveats: A trend toward lower repertoire diversity and greater clonality appeared in every analyzed T-cell subset of PRAID patients. Unique TRB V-J gene pairings were limited in number in patients with PRAID.

The starting material was CD4+ T cells from PBMCs, obtained before stem cell transplantation. The chain links TRBV4-1 to TRBJ1-1, with D uncertain. The receptor was derived from a human donor with POMP-related autoinflammation and immune dysregulation (PRAID). The DNA of the CDR3 is TGCGCCAGCAGCCAAGATGGTGAGGCAGTCGCTTTCTTT. Its protein product is CASSQDGEAVAFF.